This TCR beta chain originates from a study of CD8 T cells in Susac syndrome. Study as a whole: At the time their blood was drawn, patients with Susac syndrome were either therapy-naive, on corticosteroids (with some of them also receiving intravenous immunoglobulin), or on intravenous immunoglobulin alone.

Concerning this clonotype itself: Its target is unknown.

Both CD4+ and CD8+ T cells were negatively isolated, and TEMRA cells underwent FACS enrichment. Study-wide results and caveats: Susac CD8+ clonal expansion peaked in TEMRA cells and active patients.

Germline CDR1 is SQVTM and CDR2 is ANQGSEA. The CDR3 extends over 10 amino acids. Deletions cut 5 bases from V and 3 bases from J, with 3 bases between. A quantity of about 0.5 to 1 ug RNA underwent reverse transcription using random hexamers. The authors amplified TCR beta CDR3 across 54 Vbeta and 13 Jbeta using immunoSEQ multiplex PCR. From the immunoSEQ multiplex PCR reads, TCRdb called clonotypes with MiXCR, one entry per CDR3 protein. The sample holds approximately 190,000 distinct CDR3 sequences; 85% to 95% are singletons and the top ten take around 0.15%. The TCR originated in a human donor with Susac syndrome. The chain carries TRBV29-1 and TRBJ2-3; D remains ambiguous. The source material was CD8+ T cells from PBMCs. The CDR3 sequence: CSVLTDTQYF. The CDR3 DNA is TGCAGCGTTTTAACAGATACGCAGTATTTT.